A single sample gave rise to the 2 T cell receptor beta chains below, sequenced in a study of T cells after posttransplantation cyclophosphamide. Treatment was busulfan-fludarabine conditioning, a marrow graft, and cyclophosphamide on days +3 and +4. Libraries were prepared by immunoSEQ multiplex PCR; TCRdb keeps only in-frame clonotypes and omits some of them. In the table there are 12,000 or so clones, around nine tenths of which are singletons. The sample consisted of PBMCs, taken after allogeneic stem cell transplant with posttransplant cyclophosphamide. The receptors derive from a female patient between 25 and 45 years old who received an allogeneic stem cell transplant from an unrelated donor, was CMV-positive, and had no GVHD. These T cells may partly come from the graft donor.

This rearrangement joins TRBV7-9 to TRBJ1-2; D gene ambiguous. Germline V lookup: CDR1 SEHNR, CDR2 FQNEAQ (reference sequence). Between the trimmed V and J ends, which lost 5 bases and 6 bases, there was a span of 13 bases. The CDR3 covers 13 residues. The CDR3 DNA follows: TGTGCCAGCAGCCCCCCGAACGGTGATGGCTACACCTTC. Translated: CASSPPNGDGYTF.

The genes are TRBV7-9 and TRBJ2-7; possible D gene TRBD1, 5 bases. V was shortened by 3 bases and J by 7 bases, with 22 bases between the two germline ends. Looked up from germline, CDR1 is SEHNR and CDR2 is FQNEAQ (reference sequence). CDR3 length: 16 amino acids. The CDR3 is CASSFGQAPLGWEQYF. The CDR3 DNA is TGTGCCAGCAGCTTCGGACAAGCCCCTCTAGGTTGGGAGCAGTACTTC.